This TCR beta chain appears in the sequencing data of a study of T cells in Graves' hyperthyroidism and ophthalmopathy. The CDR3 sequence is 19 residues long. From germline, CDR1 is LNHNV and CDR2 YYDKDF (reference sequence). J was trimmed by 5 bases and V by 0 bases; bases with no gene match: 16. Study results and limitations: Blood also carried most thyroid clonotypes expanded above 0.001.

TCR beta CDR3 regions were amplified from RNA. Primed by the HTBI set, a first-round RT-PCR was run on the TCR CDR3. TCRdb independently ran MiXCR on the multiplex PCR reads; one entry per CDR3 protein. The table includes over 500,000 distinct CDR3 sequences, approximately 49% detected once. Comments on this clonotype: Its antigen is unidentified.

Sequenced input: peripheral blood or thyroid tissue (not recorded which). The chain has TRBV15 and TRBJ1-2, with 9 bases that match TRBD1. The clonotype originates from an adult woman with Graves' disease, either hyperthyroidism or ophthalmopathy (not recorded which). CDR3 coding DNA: TGTGCCACCAGCAGAGATACCAACGCGGGACAGGGAGTTGAGTATGGCTACACCTTC. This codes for CATSRDTNAGQGVEYGYTF.